This T cell receptor (beta chain) was obtained from a study of T cells after yellow fever vaccination. The CDR3 has 12 amino acids. Trimming left V 7 bases short and J 3 bases short, with 8 bases between. The germline CDR1 and CDR2 sequences are MNHEY and SVGAGI. There are a few counts of this clonotype. Its antigen is undetermined. Researchers made TCR cDNA using 5'RACE template switching, and this step added a universal primer site and UMIs. TCRdb called the 5' RACE reads again in MiXCR, with one record for every CDR3 protein. Among around 260,000 distinct CDR3 sequences, about 5.2% were seen once, and the ten largest hold 2.5% to 4%. Findings and caveats of the study: Contaminating bulk clonotypes could be abundant in FACS-sorted repertoires. Faster peaking, at day 5 versus 15, marked a secondary response that was weaker.

This TCR derives from a man aged 18 to 29 who received the YFV17D yellow fever vaccine. V gene TRBV6-5 combines with J gene TRBJ2-3; D unresolved. Sequenced material: CD4+ T cells sorted from PBMCs, taken on the day of the yellow fever booster vaccination. The chain's CDR3 is CASKGQTDTQYF. As DNA, the CDR3 is TGTGCCAGCAAGGGCCAGACAGATACGCAGTATTTT.